These T cell receptor beta chains were read from a single sample in a study of graft-versus-host responses after intestinal transplantation. No antigen is known for these receptors. Profiling relied on immunoSEQ multiplex PCR, and the TCRdb table lists in-frame clones only, not all of them. The profile shows roughly 93,000 clones, 80% to 95% of them singletons. The sequencing used unstimulated CD8+ T cells sorted from spleen or lymph node cells, collected before intestinal transplant. The receptors shown here come from a human donor who received an intestinal transplant. Both conserved end residues are part of each CDR3.

v_call: TRBV6-1; cdr3_aa: CATQGLAGEQYF
v_call: TRBV30; cdr3_aa: CAWSPVSLVERYTF
v_call: TRBV7-2; cdr3_aa: CASSLPRSGPSYEQYF
v_call: TRBV6-4; cdr3_aa: CASSISAGDTDTQYF
v_call: TRBV6-5; cdr3_aa: CASSYEASLAGHEQFF
v_call: TRBV19; cdr3_aa: CASSISNSLLVDTQYF
v_call: TRBV29-1; cdr3_aa: CSVDSGRYGNTIYF
v_call: TRBV6-5; cdr3_aa: CASRPLTDPQPQHF
v_call: TRBV9; cdr3_aa: CASSASGTSGGTQYF
v_call: TRBV30; cdr3_aa: CAWSVASMAGEQFF
v_call: TRBV15; cdr3_aa: CATNSEGYSTDTQYF
v_call: TRBV2; cdr3_aa: CASSVPWDRGDSNQPQHF
v_call: TRBV9; cdr3_aa: CASSVEGEVQDDLYGYTF
v_call: TRBV7-2; cdr3_aa: CASSLASLAGGAYEQYF
v_call: TRBV9; cdr3_aa: CASSVDTSAGGYYNEQFF
v_call: TRBV18; cdr3_aa: CANSLRDSQETQYF
v_call: TRBV19; cdr3_aa: CASSLTLAVSYNEQFF
v_call: TRBV11-2; cdr3_aa: CASSPRREGSLPDTQYF
v_call: TRBV9; cdr3_aa: CASSSGDPRRNNEQFF
v_call: TRBV2; cdr3_aa: CASSLEEGTGGLYGYTF
v_call: TRBV27; cdr3_aa: CASSPGTAAYNEQFF
v_call: TRBV4-1; cdr3_aa: CASSLDRFTTEAFF
v_call: TRBV16; cdr3_aa: CASSRHRRQPSDEKLFF
v_call: TRBV19; cdr3_aa: CASSIAGNTGAFF
v_call: TRBV27; cdr3_aa: CASISGRGDPHEQYF
v_call: TRBV30; cdr3_aa: CARDGLAGNAGELFF
v_call: TRBV19; cdr3_aa: CASSKHDSYNEQFF
v_call: TRBV7-2; cdr3_aa: CASSLITDSNEQFF
v_call: TRBV27; cdr3_aa: CASSLTGATNGYTF
v_call: TRBV7-9; cdr3_aa: CASSLDLATNTDTQYF
v_call: TRBV4-1; cdr3_aa: CASSQVRDSLPYGYTF
v_call: TRBV6-1; cdr3_aa: CASSVSTGGNTEAFF
v_call: TRBV2; cdr3_aa: CASSRDRTGTNTEAFF
v_call: TRBV28; cdr3_aa: CATGTVSYEQYF
v_call: TRBV13; cdr3_aa: CASSVRAGGPHYEQYF
v_call: TRBV5-6; cdr3_aa: CASSTGTGYEQYF
v_call: TRBV15; cdr3_aa: CATTTGQSYEQYF
v_call: TRBV6-5; cdr3_aa: CASSPMGPHSQPQHF
v_call: TRBV4-2; cdr3_aa: CASSQEHSEETQYF
v_call: TRBV7-2; cdr3_aa: CASSFHTGVGANVLTF
v_call: TRBV28; cdr3_aa: CASSPGQGGAETQYF
v_call: TRBV19; cdr3_aa: CASSISRGLNTEAFF
v_call: TRBV6-1; cdr3_aa: CASSETGWGTEAFF
v_call: TRBV7-2; cdr3_aa: CASSSFDSQETQYF
v_call: TRBV4-2; cdr3_aa: CASSQTLAGEEQFF
v_call: TRBV19; cdr3_aa: CASSFLAGITEAFF
v_call: TRBV29-1; cdr3_aa: CSVVGDEQFF
v_call: TRBV27; cdr3_aa: CASQAGRGYEQYF
v_call: TRBV28; cdr3_aa: CASSLVGGDEQYF
v_call: TRBV4-2; cdr3_aa: CASSPGLAGGPGGELFF
v_call: TRBV5-4; cdr3_aa: CASSLALASYEQYF
v_call: TRBV5-6; cdr3_aa: CASSLAAGNQPQHF
v_call: TRBV30; cdr3_aa: CAWSDSYNEQFF
v_call: TRBV4-1; cdr3_aa: CASSQVTFPSGANVLTF
v_call: TRBV13; cdr3_aa: CASSRTSGRAEAYEQYF
v_call: TRBV4-3; cdr3_aa: CASSQGINSGLNTEAFF
v_call: TRBV11-2; cdr3_aa: CASSSPFGTSGQETQYF
v_call: TRBV13; cdr3_aa: CASSTTGVGANVLTF
v_call: TRBV7-6; cdr3_aa: CASSWGLASNYEQYF
v_call: TRBV30; cdr3_aa: CAWRAIRVEAFF